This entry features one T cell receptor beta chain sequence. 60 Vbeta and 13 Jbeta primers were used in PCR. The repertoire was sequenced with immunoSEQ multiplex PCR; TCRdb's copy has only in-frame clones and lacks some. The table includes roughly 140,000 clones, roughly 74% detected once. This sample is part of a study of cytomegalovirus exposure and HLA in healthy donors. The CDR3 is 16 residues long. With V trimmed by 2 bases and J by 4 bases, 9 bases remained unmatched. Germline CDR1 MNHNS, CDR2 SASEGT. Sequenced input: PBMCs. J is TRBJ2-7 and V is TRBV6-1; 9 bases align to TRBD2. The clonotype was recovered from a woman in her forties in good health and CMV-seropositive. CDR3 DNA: TGTGCCAGCAGTGAAAGCTCGGCGGGAGGGTTGTACGAGCAGTACTTC. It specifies CASSESSAGGLYEQYF.